This is a list of T cell receptor beta chains from one sample in a study of cytomegalovirus exposure and HLA in healthy donors. Using immunoSEQ multiplex PCR, the repertoire was profiled, and TCRdb retains in-frame clones only, with some absent. Here the sample spans some 120,000 clones, less than 85% being singletons. Material for sequencing was PBMCs. The receptors here all came from a female donor in good health and CMV-seronegative. The CDR3 runs from the conserved cysteine through the conserved F or W.

j_call	v_call	cdr3_aa
TRBJ1-1	TRBV29-1	CSVEDLPGQGMRTEAFF
TRBJ2-7	TRBV10-2	CASRTGTSGYYEQYF
TRBJ2-3	TRBV7-6	CASSQTLAGNTQYF
TRBJ2-1	TRBV27	CASSPVTSGRAPNEQFF
TRBJ1-4	TRBV5-1	CASSPGTGSANEKLFF
TRBJ2-3	TRBV30	CAWSEGADTQYF
TRBJ1-5	TRBV6-1	CASLRTGGGQPQHF
TRBJ2-7	TRBV5-1	CASSLGQSLTAYEQYF
TRBJ2-5	TRBV5-1	CASSITGTEQETQYF
TRBJ2-3	TRBV7-2	CASSSPGHHTDTQYF
TRBJ2-7	TRBV15	CATSNSGTVGYEQYF
TRBJ1-2	TRBV5-6	CASSLATRSYGYTF
TRBJ1-2	TRBV28	CATQGTGGRFHYGYTF
TRBJ1-5	TRBV7-2	CASSLGGWGGSWGNQPQHF
TRBJ1-6	TRBV5-6	CASSWGFTGVGSPLHF
TRBJ2-1	TRBV2	CASSEALQGSYEQFF
TRBJ2-5	TRBV18	CASSLDIQETQYF
TRBJ2-7	TRBV18	CATSGNRARLYEQYF
TRBJ2-5	TRBV2	CATSDRKETQYF
TRBJ2-1	TRBV5-6	CASSALRAGYNEQFF
TRBJ1-2	TRBV5-1	CASSLGRNYGYTF
TRBJ2-1	TRBV5-1	CASSWGLAGAYNEQFF
TRBJ2-3	TRBV10-2	CASRGGLGTDTQYF
TRBJ2-3	TRBV7-3	CASSPLAGGTDTQYF
TRBJ2-7	TRBV28	CASSTAEDRETSGAPYEQYF
TRBJ2-1	TRBV6-6	CASSPGLAGNNEQFF
TRBJ2-1	TRBV29-1	CSVEDGRTSYNEQFF
TRBJ1-4	TRBV13	CASSQGAGGKKLFF
TRBJ2-3	TRBV30	CAWSVPGRKTDTQYF
TRBJ2-1	TRBV12-5	CASGRGISSYNEQFF
TRBJ2-1	TRBV19	CASSITGGLNEQFF
TRBJ2-2	TRBV18	CASSPGGARANTGELFF
TRBJ2-3	TRBV15	CATSSGGRSTDTQYF
TRBJ2-5	TRBV5-1	CASSFGGIQETQYF
TRBJ1-2	TRBV19	CASSGPVQGNYYGYTF
TRBJ1-1	TRBV6-5	CASSYGRGRGNTEAFF
TRBJ1-4	TRBV30	CAWSVSTSTELFF
TRBJ1-1	TRBV6-5	CASNPTGVYTEAFF
TRBJ2-4	TRBV5-1	CASSGTSGGENIQYF
TRBJ2-7	TRBV6-5	CASSYSADSSYEQYF